This T cell receptor beta chain was documented in a study of shared clonotypes between healthy human individuals. This clone was observed a single time. V lost 0 bases to trimming and J lost 4 bases; unmatched junction nucleotides: 6. Germline V gene lookup returns CDR1 MGHRA and CDR2 YSYEKL. This CDR3 comprises 16 residues. CD45RO negativity and positive selection for CCR7 defined naive CD8 cells, a population that excluded terminally differentiated effector memory CD45RA+ cells. Samples underwent the assay at deep level. Clones were read by immunoSEQ multiplex PCR, and TCRdb kept only the in-frame ones, dropping some. The sample has 1.5 million to 2.5 million clones, about 95% seen once.

The sample comprised naive CD8+ T cells sorted from blood. This clonotype originated in a man younger than 30 in good health. The gene calls are TRBV4-1 and TRBJ1-5; 7 bases fit TRBD1. For the CDR3, the DNA is TGCGCCAGCAGCCAAGACCCGACAGGGATGAATCAGCCCCAGCATTTT. The encoded protein is CASSQDPTGMNQPQHF.